One T cell receptor beta chain is described in this entry. The target antigen is unknown. The unsorted libraries were generated from a total of 2 million PBMCs, which had been stored in RNAlater at -80 C. CDR3 size: 15 residues. CDR1 and CDR2 (germline): DFQATT, SNEGSKA (reference sequence). Trimming cost V 6 bases and J 1 base; bases outside gene matches: 6. The sample is drawn from a study of neurological immune-mediated disorders. The study's findings and limits: The greatest TCR clonal expansion occurred in HTLV-1-associated myelopathy and the least in multiple sclerosis, which fell below healthy controls.

5'RACE with 10-nucleotide random UMIs produced the cDNA. Using its own MiXCR run on the 5' RACE reads, TCRdb lists one record per CDR3 protein. The sample has roughly 55,000 distinct CDR3 sequences; roughly 17% are singletons. Sequenced input: PBMCs. The chain recombines TRBV20-1 with TRBJ2-3, with TRBD2 identical over 11 bases. The clonotype was recovered from a man aged 55 to 70 in good health. In nucleotides, the CDR3 is TGCAGTGCGCGGACTAGCGGGTCCCGCACAGATACGCAGTATTTT. Protein: CSARTSGSRTDTQYF.